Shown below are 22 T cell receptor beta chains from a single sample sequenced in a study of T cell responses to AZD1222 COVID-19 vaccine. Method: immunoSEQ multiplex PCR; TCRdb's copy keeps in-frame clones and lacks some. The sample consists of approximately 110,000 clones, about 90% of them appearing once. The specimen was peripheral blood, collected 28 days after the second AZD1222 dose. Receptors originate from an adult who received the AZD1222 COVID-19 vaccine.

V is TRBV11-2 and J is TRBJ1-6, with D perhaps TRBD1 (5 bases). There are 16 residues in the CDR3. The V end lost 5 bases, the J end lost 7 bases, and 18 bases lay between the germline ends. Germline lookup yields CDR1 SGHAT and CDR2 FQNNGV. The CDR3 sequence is CASSPTALGDNSPLHF. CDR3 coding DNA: TGTGCCAGCAGCCCGACAGCCCTTGGGGACAATTCACCCCTCCACTTT.

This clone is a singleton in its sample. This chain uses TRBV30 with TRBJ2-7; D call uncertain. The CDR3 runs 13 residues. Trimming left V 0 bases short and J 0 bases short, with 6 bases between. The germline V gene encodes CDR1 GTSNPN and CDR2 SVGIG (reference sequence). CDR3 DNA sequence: TGTGCCTGGAGTGTAAGTGACTCCTACGAGCAGTACTTC. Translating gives CAWSVSDSYEQYF. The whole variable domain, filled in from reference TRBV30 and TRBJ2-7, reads SQTIHQWPATLVQPVGSPLSLECTVEGTSNPNLYWYRQAAGRGLQLLFYSVGIGQISSEVPQNLSASRPQDRQFILSSKKLLLSDSGFYLCAWSVSDSYEQYFGPGTRLTVT.

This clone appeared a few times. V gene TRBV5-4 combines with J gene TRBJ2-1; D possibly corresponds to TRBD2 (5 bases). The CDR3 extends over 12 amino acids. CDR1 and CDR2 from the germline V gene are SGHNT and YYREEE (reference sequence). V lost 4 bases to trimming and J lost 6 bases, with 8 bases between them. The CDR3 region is CASSRTSNEQFF. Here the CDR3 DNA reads TGTGCCAGCAGCCGAACTAGCAATGAGCAGTTCTTC. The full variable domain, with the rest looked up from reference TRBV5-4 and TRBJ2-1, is ETGVTQSPTHLIKTRGQQVTLRCSSQSGHNTVSWYQQALGQGPQFIFQYYREEENGRGNFPPRFSGLQFPNYSSELNVNALELDDSALYLCASSRTSNEQFFGPGTRLTVL.

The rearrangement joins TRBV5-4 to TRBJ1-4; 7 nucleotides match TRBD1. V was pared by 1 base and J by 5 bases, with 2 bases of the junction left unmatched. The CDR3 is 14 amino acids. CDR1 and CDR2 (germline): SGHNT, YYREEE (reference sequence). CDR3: CASSLQGGNEKLFF. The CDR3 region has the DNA TGTGCCAGCAGCTTGCAGGGGGGAAATGAAAAACTGTTTTTT.

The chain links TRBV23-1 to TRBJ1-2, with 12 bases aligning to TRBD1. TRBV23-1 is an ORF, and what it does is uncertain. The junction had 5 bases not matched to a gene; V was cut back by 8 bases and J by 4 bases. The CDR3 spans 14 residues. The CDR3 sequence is CASWDRGRFYGYTF. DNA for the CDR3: TGCGCCAGCTGGGACAGGGGGCGCTTCTATGGCTACACCTTC.

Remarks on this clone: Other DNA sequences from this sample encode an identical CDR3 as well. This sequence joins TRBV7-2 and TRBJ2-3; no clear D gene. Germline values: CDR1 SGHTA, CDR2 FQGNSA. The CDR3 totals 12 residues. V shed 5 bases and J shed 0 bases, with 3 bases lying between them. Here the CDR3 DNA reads TGTGCCAGCAGCCCTAGCACAGATACGCAGTATTTT. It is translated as CASSPSTDTQYF. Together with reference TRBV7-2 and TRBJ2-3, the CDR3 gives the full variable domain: GAGVSQSPSNKVTEKGKDVELRCDPISGHTALYWYRQSLGQGLEFLIYFQGNSAPDKSGLPSDRFSAERTGGSVSTLTIQRTQQEDSAVYLCASSPSTDTQYFGPGTRLTVL.

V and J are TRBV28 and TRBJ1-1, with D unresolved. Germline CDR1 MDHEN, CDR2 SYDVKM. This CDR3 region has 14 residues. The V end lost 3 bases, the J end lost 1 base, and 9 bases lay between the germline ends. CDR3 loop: CASSFSETNTEAFF. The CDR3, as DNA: TGTGCCAGCAGTTTCTCTGAAACGAACACTGAAGCTTTCTTT.

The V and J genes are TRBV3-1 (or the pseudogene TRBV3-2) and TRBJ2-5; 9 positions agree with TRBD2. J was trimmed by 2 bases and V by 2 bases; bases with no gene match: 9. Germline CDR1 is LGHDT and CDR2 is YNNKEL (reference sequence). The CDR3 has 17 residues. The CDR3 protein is CASSQTSAGGGQETQYF. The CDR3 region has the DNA TGTGCCAGCAGCCAAACGAGCGCGGGAGGGGGACAAGAGACCCAGTACTTC.

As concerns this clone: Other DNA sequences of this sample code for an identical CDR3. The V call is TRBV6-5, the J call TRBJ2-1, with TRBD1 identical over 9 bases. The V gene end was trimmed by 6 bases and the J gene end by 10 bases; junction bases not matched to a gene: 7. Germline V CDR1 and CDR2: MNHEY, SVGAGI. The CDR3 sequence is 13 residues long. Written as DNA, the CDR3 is TGTGCCAGCAGATTACAGGGGGCAGGAGAGCAGTTCTTC. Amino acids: CASRLQGAGEQFF.

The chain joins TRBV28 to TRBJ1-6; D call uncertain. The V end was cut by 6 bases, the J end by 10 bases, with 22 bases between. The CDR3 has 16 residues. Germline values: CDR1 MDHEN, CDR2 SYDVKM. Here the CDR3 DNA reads TGTGCCAGCAGGCTCAGACATGGTGGGTTTATGTCACCCCTCCACTTT. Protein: CASRLRHGGFMSPLHF.

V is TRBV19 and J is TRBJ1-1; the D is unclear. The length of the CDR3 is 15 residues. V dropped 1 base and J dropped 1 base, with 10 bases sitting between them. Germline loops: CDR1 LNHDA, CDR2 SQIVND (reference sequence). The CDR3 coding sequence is TGTGCCAGTAGTATAGGCTGGCACCCGAACACTGAAGCTTTCTTT. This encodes CASSIGWHPNTEAFF. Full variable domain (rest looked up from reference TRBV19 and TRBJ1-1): DGGITQSPKYLFRKEGQNVTLSCEQNLNHDAMYWYRQDPGQGLRLIYYSQIVNDFQKGDIAEGYSVSREKKESFPLTVTSAQKNPTAFYLCASSIGWHPNTEAFFGQGTRLTVV.

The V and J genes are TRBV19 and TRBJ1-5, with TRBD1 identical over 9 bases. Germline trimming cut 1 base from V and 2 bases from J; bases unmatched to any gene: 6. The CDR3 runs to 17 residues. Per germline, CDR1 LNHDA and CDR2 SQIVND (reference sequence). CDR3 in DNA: TGTGCCAGTAGTATAGGTACCCGGACAGGGGGCAATCAGCCCCAGCATTTT. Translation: CASSIGTRTGGNQPQHF.

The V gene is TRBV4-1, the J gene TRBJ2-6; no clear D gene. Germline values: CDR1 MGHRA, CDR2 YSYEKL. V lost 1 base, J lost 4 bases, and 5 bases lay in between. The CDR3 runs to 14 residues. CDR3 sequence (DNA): TGCGCCAGCAGCCAAGGTAGGGGGGCCAACGTCCTGACTTTC. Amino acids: CASSQGRGANVLTF.

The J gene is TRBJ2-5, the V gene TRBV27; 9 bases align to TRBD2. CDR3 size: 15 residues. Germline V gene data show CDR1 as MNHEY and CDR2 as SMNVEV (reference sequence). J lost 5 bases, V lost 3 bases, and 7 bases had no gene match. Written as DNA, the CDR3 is TGTGCCAGCAGTTTTAGCGGGGGCAACATGGAGACCCAGTACTTC. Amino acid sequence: CASSFSGGNMETQYF.

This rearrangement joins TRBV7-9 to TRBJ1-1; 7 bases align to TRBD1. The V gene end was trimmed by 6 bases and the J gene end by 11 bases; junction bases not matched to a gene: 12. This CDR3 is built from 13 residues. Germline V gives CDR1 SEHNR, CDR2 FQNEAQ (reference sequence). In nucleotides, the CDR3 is TGTGCCAGCAGTCCACAGGGGATGTATTTGGCTTTCTTT. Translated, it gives CASSPQGMYLAFF.

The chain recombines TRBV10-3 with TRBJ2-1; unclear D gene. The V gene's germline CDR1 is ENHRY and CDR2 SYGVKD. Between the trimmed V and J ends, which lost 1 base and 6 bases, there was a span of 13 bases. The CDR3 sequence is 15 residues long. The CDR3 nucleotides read TGTGCCATCAGTGAGTTCCGACCACCTCGCAATGAGCAGTTCTTC. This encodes CAISEFRPPRNEQFF.

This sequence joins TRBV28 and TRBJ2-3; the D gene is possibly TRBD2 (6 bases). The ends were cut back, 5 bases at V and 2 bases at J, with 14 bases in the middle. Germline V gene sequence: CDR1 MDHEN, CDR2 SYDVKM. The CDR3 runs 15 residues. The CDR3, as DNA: TGTGCCAGCAGTGACAGACTAGACCTCACAGATACGCAGTATTTT. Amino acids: CASSDRLDLTDTQYF.

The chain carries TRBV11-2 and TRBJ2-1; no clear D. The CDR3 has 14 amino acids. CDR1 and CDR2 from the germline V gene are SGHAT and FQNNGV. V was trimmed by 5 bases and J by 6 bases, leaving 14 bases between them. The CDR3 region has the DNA TGTGCCAGCAGCATTTTCCCAATACCCAATGAGCAGTTCTTC. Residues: CASSIFPIPNEQFF.

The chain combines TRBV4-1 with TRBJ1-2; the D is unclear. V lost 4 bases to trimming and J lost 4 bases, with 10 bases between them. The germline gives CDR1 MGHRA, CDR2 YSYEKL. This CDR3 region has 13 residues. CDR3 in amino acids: CASSLSPLYGYTF. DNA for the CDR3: TGCGCCAGCAGCCTATCTCCCCTCTATGGCTACACCTTC.

The CDR3 reads CASQQAGDWNEQFF. The CDR3 DNA is TGTGCCAGTCAGCAGGCAGGTGACTGGAATGAGCAGTTCTTC. The chain combines TRBV28 with TRBJ2-1; D gene unclear. Deletions cut 9 bases from V and 7 bases from J, with 19 bases between. CDR1 and CDR2 from the germline V gene are MDHEN and SYDVKM. This CDR3 has 14 residues.

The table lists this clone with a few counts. The CDR3, as DNA: TGTGCCACCAGTGACCGTGGACTAGCGGGAGGGCCTTACGCGCAGTATTTT. It translates to CATSDRGLAGGPYAQYF. The genes are TRBV24-1 and TRBJ2-3, with 15 positions matching TRBD2. Germline assignment: CDR1 KGHDR and CDR2 SFDVKD. The V and J ends lost 4 bases and 10 bases, in that order; junction bases with no gene match: 11. This CDR3 is 17 amino acids long.

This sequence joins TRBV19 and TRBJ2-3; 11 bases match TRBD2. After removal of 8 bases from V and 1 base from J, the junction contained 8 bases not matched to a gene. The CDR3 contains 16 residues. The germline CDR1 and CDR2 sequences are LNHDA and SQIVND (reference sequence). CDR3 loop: CASALSGRGRTDTQYF. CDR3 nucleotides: TGTGCCAGTGCCCTTAGCGGGAGGGGGCGCACAGATACGCAGTATTTT.